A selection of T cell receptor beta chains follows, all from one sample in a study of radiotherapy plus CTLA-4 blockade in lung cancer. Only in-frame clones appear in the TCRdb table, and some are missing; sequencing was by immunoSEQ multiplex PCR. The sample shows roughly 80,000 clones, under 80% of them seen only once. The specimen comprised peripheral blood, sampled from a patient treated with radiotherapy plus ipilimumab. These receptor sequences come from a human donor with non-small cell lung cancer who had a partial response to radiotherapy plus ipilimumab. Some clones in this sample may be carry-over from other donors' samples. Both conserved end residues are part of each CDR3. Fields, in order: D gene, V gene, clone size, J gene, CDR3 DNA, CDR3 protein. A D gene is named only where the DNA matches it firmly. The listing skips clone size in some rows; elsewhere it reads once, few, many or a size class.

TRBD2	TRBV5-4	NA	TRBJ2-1	TGTGCCAGCAGCTTGGTCTGGGCGACTAGCAACAATGAGCAGTTCTTC	CASSLVWATSNNEQFF
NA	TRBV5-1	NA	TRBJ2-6	TGCGCCAGCAGCCCAGACAAGGGGGGGTCCGGGGCCAACGTCCTGACTTTC	CASSPDKGGSGANVLTF
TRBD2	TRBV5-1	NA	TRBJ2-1	TGCGCCAGCAGCTTGAAGGGCCCTTTAGCGGGAGGACTCAATGAGCAGTTCTTC	CASSLKGPLAGGLNEQFF
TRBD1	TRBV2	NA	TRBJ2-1	TGTGCCAGCAGTACGCAGGGGGCTGACTACAATGAGCAGTTCTTC	CASSTQGADYNEQFF
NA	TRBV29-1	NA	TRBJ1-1	TGCAGCGTTTCAGGGGAAATGAACACTGAAGCTTTCTTT	CSVSGEMNTEAFF
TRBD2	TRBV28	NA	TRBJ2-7	TGTGCCAGCAGTTTTTCCCTAGCGGGCCTCTCCTACGAGCAGTACTTC	CASSFSLAGLSYEQYF
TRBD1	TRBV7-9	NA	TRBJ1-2	TGTGCCAGCAGCTTAGAGGGACAGGGTGGCTACACCTTC	CASSLEGQGGYTF
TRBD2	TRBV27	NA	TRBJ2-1	TGTGCCAGCAGTTTAAGCATTTTAGCGGGGGCCTACAATGAGCAGTTCTTC	CASSLSILAGAYNEQFF
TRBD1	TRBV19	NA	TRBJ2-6	TGTGCCAGTAGTACCGGGACAGGGTCGACTGGGGCCAACGTCCTGACTTTC	CASSTGTGSTGANVLTF
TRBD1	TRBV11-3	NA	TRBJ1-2	TGTGCCAGCAGCAACCGAGGACAGGGGCGGGGTGGCTATGGCTACACCTTC	CASSNRGQGRGGYGYTF
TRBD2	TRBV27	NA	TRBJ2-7	TGTGCCAGCAGACGACTAGCGGGAGTAGGGGGCTCCTACGAGCAGTACTTC	CASRRLAGVGGSYEQYF
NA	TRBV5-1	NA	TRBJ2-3	TGCGCCAGCAGCCGGGATGGGGATACGCAGTATTTT	CASSRDGDTQYF
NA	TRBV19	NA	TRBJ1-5	TGTGCCAGTAGTTATTTAGGGGGCAATCAGCCCCAGCATTTT	CASSYLGGNQPQHF
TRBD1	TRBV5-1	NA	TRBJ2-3	TGCGCCAGCAGCCCCAGGGGGCAGACAGATACGCAGTATTTT	CASSPRGQTDTQYF
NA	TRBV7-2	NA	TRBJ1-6	TGTGCCAGCAGCTTAATTTGGACAGAACCTAATTCACCCCTCCACTTT	CASSLIWTEPNSPLHF
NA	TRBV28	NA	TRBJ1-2	TGTGCCAGCAGCCCATCCCACTATGGCTACACCTTC	CASSPSHYGYTF
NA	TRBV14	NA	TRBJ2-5	TGTGCCAGCAGCCAGCTGCGCGGGGTAAAGGTAGAGACCCAGTACTTC	CASSQLRGVKVETQYF
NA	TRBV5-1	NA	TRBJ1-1	TGCGCCAGCAGAAATACAGGGCTGAACACTGAAGCTTTCTTT	CASRNTGLNTEAFF
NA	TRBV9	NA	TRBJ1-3	TGTGCCAGCAGCCCGGGGAGGGGTGGAAACACCATATATTTT	CASSPGRGGNTIYF
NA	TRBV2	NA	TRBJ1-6	TGTGCCAGCAGTGACCGGGACTCAAATTCACCCCTCCACTTT	CASSDRDSNSPLHF
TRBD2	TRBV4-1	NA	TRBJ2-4	TGCGCCAGCAGCGAAGGGAGGGGAATCGCCAAAAACATTCAGTACTTC	CASSEGRGIAKNIQYF
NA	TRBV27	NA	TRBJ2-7	TGTGCCAGCAGTTTTGGCAGCGCATACGAGCAGTACTTC	CASSFGSAYEQYF
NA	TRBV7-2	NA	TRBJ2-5	TGTGCCAGCAGCTCTTGGTTGGGGGGATGGGAGACCCAGTACTTC	CASSSWLGGWETQYF
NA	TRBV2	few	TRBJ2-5	TGTGCCAGCAGTGACGTCCTGTGGGCAGGAGAGACCCAGTACTTC	CASSDVLWAGETQYF
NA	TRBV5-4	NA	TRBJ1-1	TGTGCCAGCAGCTTGGTGGGGAGGAACACTGAAGCTTTCTTT	CASSLVGRNTEAFF
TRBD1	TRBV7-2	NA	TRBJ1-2	TGTGCCAGCAGCTTAGCAACCGGGACAGAGATCTATGGCTACACCTTC	CASSLATGTEIYGYTF
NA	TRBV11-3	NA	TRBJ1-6	TGTGCCAGCAGCTTCAGATCGATCCTCCACTTT	CASSFRSILHF
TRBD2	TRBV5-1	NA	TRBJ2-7	TGCGCCAGCAGCTCTAGCGGGGATGCCTACGAGCAGTACTTC	CASSSSGDAYEQYF
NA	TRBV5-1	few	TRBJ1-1	TGCGCCTGCCGTCCAGGGGTGAACACTGAAGCTTTCTTT	CACRPGVNTEAFF
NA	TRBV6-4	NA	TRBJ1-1	TGTGCCGGCAGCTGGGGACTGCTAAACACTGAAGCTTTCTTT	CAGSWGLLNTEAFF
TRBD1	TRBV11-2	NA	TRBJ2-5	TGTGCCAGCAGCTTAGCAGGACAGGGGGCGGGGGGCCTCCAAGAGACCCAGTACTTC	CASSLAGQGAGGLQETQYF
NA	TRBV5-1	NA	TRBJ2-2	TGCGCCAGCAGCTTGGATGGCAGGGAGGCCGGGGAGCTGTTTTTT	CASSLDGREAGELFF
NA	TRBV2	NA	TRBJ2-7	TGTGCCAGCAGTGGTAGGCGGCCGAGCTCCTACGAGCAGTACTTC	CASSGRRPSSYEQYF
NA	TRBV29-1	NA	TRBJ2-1	TGCAGCGCCACTCGGGGTCGACGCGGGAATGAGCAGTTCTTC	CSATRGRRGNEQFF
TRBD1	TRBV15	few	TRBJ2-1	TGTGCCACCAGCAGCTCCGGACAGGGAATATTCAATGAGCAGTTCTTC	CATSSSGQGIFNEQFF
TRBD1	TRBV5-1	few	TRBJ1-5	TGCGCCAGCAGCCCTTGGCCGGGACAGAATAATCAGCCCCAGCATTTT	CASSPWPGQNNQPQHF
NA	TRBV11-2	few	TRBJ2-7	TGTGCCAGCAGCTTAAATCCGACTCCCACCGAGCAGTACTTC	CASSLNPTPTEQYF
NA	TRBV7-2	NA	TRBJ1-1	TGTGCCAGCAGCTTATCGTATACTGAAGCTTTCTTT	CASSLSYTEAFF
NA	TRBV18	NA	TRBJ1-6	TGTGCCAGCTCACCAATAGGACCGGGACATAGGTCCTCCTATAATTCACCCCTCCACTTT	CASSPIGPGHRSSYNSPLHF
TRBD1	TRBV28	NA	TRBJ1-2	TGTGCCAGCAGGGGACAGGGGAGAGTGTATGGCTACACCTTC	CASRGQGRVYGYTF
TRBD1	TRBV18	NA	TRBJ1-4	TGTGCCAGCTCACCACGCGAACAGGGGCCCAGTGAAAAACTGTTTTTT	CASSPREQGPSEKLFF
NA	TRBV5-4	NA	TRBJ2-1	TGTGCCAGCACTTCAGGGGCAGCCTACAATGAGCAGTTCTTC	CASTSGAAYNEQFF
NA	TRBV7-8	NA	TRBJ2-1	TGTGCCAGCAGCTTCCCCCTGGGGGGGGCCTCCCGCGATGAGCAGTTCTTC	CASSFPLGGASRDEQFF
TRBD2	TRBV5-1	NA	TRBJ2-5	TGCGCCAGCAGCCCGGTGACTAGCGGGATTGGGGAGACCCAGTACTTC	CASSPVTSGIGETQYF
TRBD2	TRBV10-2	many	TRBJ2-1	TGCGCCAGCAGTGAAGCGGGAGGCGAGTTCTTC	CASSEAGGEFF
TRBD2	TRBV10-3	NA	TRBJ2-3	TGTGCCATGGGGGGGAGGTCTACAGATACGCAGTATTTT	CAMGGRSTDTQYF
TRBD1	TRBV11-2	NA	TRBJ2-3	TGTGCCAGCAGCTTAGGCTCACAGGGGGCAATGACGCAGTATTTT	CASSLGSQGAMTQYF
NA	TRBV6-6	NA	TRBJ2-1	TGTGCCAGCAGTTACTCGACTAGTTCCCATGAGCAGTTCTTC	CASSYSTSSHEQFF
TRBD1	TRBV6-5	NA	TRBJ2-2	TGTGCCAGCAGTTACCCAGGGGGAGGGGAGCTGTTTTTT	CASSYPGGGELFF
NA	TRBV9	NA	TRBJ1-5	TGTGCCAGCAGCGTAGGGCCAGGGGCTGCTCAGCCCCAGCATTTT	CASSVGPGAAQPQHF
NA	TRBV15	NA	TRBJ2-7	TGTGCCACCAGCAGGAGCAGGGTTTCCTCCTACGAGCAGTACTTC	CATSRSRVSSYEQYF
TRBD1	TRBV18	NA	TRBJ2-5	TGTGCCAGCTCCGGGACAGACCAAGAGACCCAGTACTTC	CASSGTDQETQYF
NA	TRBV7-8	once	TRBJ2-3	TGTGCCAGCAGCTTAGCTGGGGGGGCCGCAGATACGCAGTATTTT	CASSLAGGAADTQYF